These 30 T cell receptor beta chains originate from one sample sequenced in a study of T cell repertoires in aging, cancer and after chemotherapy. The template was genomic DNA from peripheral blood, not RNA. Multiplex touch-down PCR with TRB-A/B primers amplified rearranged V-D-J TRB sequences. From the multiplex PCR reads, TCRdb called clonotypes with MiXCR, one entry per CDR3 protein. The data contain thousands of distinct CDR3 sequences, around 35% of them singletons. Sequencing input: blood. The receptor set was obtained from a human donor in good health.

CDR3 loop: CAISESRRGMNTGELFF. As DNA, the CDR3 is TGTGCCATCAGTGAGTCGAGGAGGGGGATGAACACCGGGGAGCTGTTTTTT. This rearrangement joins TRBV10-3 to TRBJ2-2; TRBD1 or TRBD2 may be the D gene (6 bases each). The germline V gene encodes CDR1 ENHRY and CDR2 SYGVKD. CDR3 size: 17 residues. V lost 0 bases to trimming and J lost 1 base, with 12 bases between them.

This clonotype was picked up a small number of times. The rearrangement joins TRBV6-1 to TRBJ2-1; D is unresolved. The CDR3 length is 11 residues. Germline lookup yields CDR1 MNHNS and CDR2 SASEGT. The V end was cut by 2 bases, the J end by 15 bases, with 11 bases between. As DNA, the CDR3 is TGTGCCAGCAGTGAAAGTTCACGTGCGTTCTTC. Protein: CASSESSRAFF.

V and J are TRBV12-3 or TRBV12-4 and TRBJ1-1; D ambiguous. This CDR3 is 13 amino acids long. The V and J ends lost 2 bases and 7 bases respectively, with 11 bases between them. This CDR3 reads CASSLKVAGEAFF. The CDR3 DNA reads as TGTGCCAGCAGTTTAAAGGTGGCGGGTGAAGCTTTCTTT.

The genes are TRBV6-1 and TRBJ1-5, with D unclear. V was trimmed by 5 bases and J by 4 bases, leaving 12 bases between them. Per the germline V gene, CDR1 is MNHNS and CDR2 is SASEGT. This CDR3 is built from 14 residues. The CDR3 DNA is TGTGCCAGCAGTTATGGCTCTCGGAATCAGCCCCAGCATTTT. Protein: CASSYGSRNQPQHF.

J is TRBJ1-4 and V is TRBV6-5; 11 nucleotides line up with TRBD1. CDR3 length: 17 residues. Germline lookup yields CDR1 MNHEY and CDR2 SVGAGI. V lost 5 bases, J lost 2 bases, and 7 bases stayed unmatched. This CDR3 is CASSGRDRGYTNEKLFF. The DNA for the CDR3 is TGTGCCAGCAGTGGCCGGGACAGGGGGTACACTAATGAAAAACTGTTTTTT.

The chain couples TRBV14 to TRBJ1-5, with TRBD1 matching 8 bases. This CDR3 is 16 amino acids long. Losses at the gene ends were 5 bases for V and 0 bases for J; bases not matched to a gene: 6. CDR1 and CDR2 (germline): SGHDN, FVKESK. The CDR3 region is CASSKGQGYSNQPQHF. The CDR3 DNA sequence: TGTGCCAGCAGCAAAGGACAGGGCTATAGCAATCAGCCCCAGCATTTT.

V gene TRBV5-1 combines with J gene TRBJ1-4, with D perhaps matching TRBD1 (6 bases). The germline V gene encodes CDR1 SGHRS and CDR2 YFSETQ. The CDR3 length is 15 residues. V shed 6 bases and J shed 4 bases, with 16 bases lying between them. The CDR3, as DNA: TGCGCCAGCAAGAGGGCGGGACAACTTAATGAAAAACTGTTTTTT. Translating gives CASKRAGQLNEKLFF.

The rearrangement joins TRBV27 to TRBJ2-3; 8 bases fit TRBD2. The germline V gene has CDR1 MNHEY and CDR2 SMNVEV (reference sequence). J lost 7 bases, V lost 5 bases, and 17 bases had no gene match. The CDR3 extends over 17 amino acids. The CDR3 bases are TGTGCCAGCAGTCGGTTACATGCGGGGGGTTTATCAAATACGCAGTATTTT. Translated, it gives CASSRLHAGGLSNTQYF.

This clonotype was counted between two and nine times. The chain uses TRBV19 and TRBJ2-5; the match to TRBD2 covers 11 bases. The V segment lost 4 bases and the J segment 7 bases; nucleotides outside the gene matches: 8. CDR3 length: 15 residues. Germline-derived CDR1 and CDR2 are LNHDA and SQIVND (reference sequence). CDR3 amino acids: CASSRTSGREATQYF. The CDR3 DNA reads TGTGCCAGTAGTAGAACTAGCGGGAGAGAGGCGACCCAGTACTTC. Full variable domain (rest looked up from reference TRBV19 and TRBJ2-5): DGGITQSPKYLFRKEGQNVTLSCEQNLNHDAMYWYRQDPGQGLRLIYYSQIVNDFQKGDIAEGYSVSREKKESFPLTVTSAQKNPTAFYLCASSRTSGREATQYFGPGTRLLVL.

In its sample, this clonotype was seen a few times. This chain uses TRBV6-1 with TRBJ2-1; D perhaps matches TRBD1 (7 bases). The V gene lost 8 bases and the J gene lost 0 bases, with 17 bases spanning the gap. The CDR3 runs to 16 residues. CDR1 and CDR2 from the germline V gene are MNHNS and SASEGT. The DNA for the CDR3 is TGTGCCAGCGGAGGGGGCGGTGCGAGCTCCTACAATGAGCAGTTCTTC. Its translation: CASGGGGASSYNEQFF.

A few counts support this clonotype. The CDR3: CASSIFAGTGSNTEAFF. The CDR3 DNA is TGTGCCAGTAGTATATTTGCGGGGACAGGGTCTAACACTGAAGCTTTCTTT. The genes are TRBV19 and TRBJ1-1, with 9 nucleotides matching TRBD1. Germline assignment: CDR1 LNHDA and CDR2 SQIVND (reference sequence). The ends lost 2 bases at V and 2 bases at J; junction bases unmatched: 9. The CDR3 is made up of 17 amino acids.

DNA of the CDR3: TGCGCCAGCAGCTTGGATGCAGGAGGGCTGATCGATGAGCAGTTCTTC. The encoded protein is CASSLDAGGLIDEQFF. The chain is built from TRBV5-1 and TRBJ2-1, with D maybe TRBD2 (6 bases). CDR3 length: 16 residues. Germline V lookup: CDR1 SGHRS, CDR2 YFSETQ. The V and J ends lost 0 bases and 8 bases respectively, with 18 bases between them.

This clonotype showed up just a few times. The chain is built from TRBV5-1 and TRBJ2-5; D is uncertain. The germline V gene encodes CDR1 SGHRS and CDR2 YFSETQ. This CDR3 contains 12 residues. V was shortened by 4 bases and J by 5 bases, with 9 bases between the two germline ends. The CDR3 sequence: CASSPAGETQYF. CDR3 bases: TGCGCCAGCAGCCCAGCTGGGGAGACCCAGTACTTC.

The V call is TRBV12-3 or TRBV12-4, the J call TRBJ1-4, with D hard to call. The V end was cut by 3 bases, the J end by 0 bases, with 8 bases between. This CDR3 has 15 amino acids. The CDR3 loop reads CASSLATSTNEKLFF. The CDR3 coding sequence is TGTGCCAGCAGTTTGGCGACCTCAACTAATGAAAAACTGTTTTTT.

This clonotype has only a few counts. The chain has TRBV12-3 or TRBV12-4 and TRBJ1-2; 7 bases are shared with TRBD1. The CDR3 has 14 amino acids. The V segment lost 5 bases and the J segment 3 bases; nucleotides outside the gene matches: 6. The CDR3 sequence: CASSKTGVDYGYTF. For the CDR3, the DNA is TGTGCCAGCAGTAAAACAGGGGTGGACTATGGCTACACCTTC.

The chain couples TRBV11-3 to TRBJ2-3; D remains ambiguous. The germline V and J ends were trimmed by 5 bases and 7 bases, with 7 bases remaining between them. Germline CDR1 is SGHNT and CDR2 is YENEEA. The CDR3 covers 11 residues. The CDR3 DNA sequence: TGTGCCAGCAGCACTATGAATACGCAGTATTTT. This translates into CASSTMNTQYF.

The rearrangement joins TRBV12-3 or TRBV12-4 to TRBJ2-1, with D perhaps matching TRBD2 (6 bases). This CDR3 comprises 11 residues. Trimming stripped 9 bases from V and 7 bases from J, with 10 bases between. The CDR3 DNA is TGTGCCAGTAGTCGGGGGAATGAGCAGTTCTTC. It is translated as CASSRGNEQFF.

The rearrangement joins TRBV6-5 to TRBJ1-2; D unresolved. The CDR3 length is 18 residues. V lost 0 bases and J 3 bases, leaving 20 bases between the germline ends. Germline CDR1 reads MNHEY; CDR2 reads SVGAGI. DNA for the CDR3: TGTGCCAGCAGTTACTCGGTGGTCGAAACTACCCTGCACTATGGCTACACCTTC. Encoded protein: CASSYSVVETTLHYGYTF.

The gene calls are TRBV18 and TRBJ2-3, with TRBD2 identical over 11 bases. The CDR3 consists of 16 residues. Unmatched junction bases numbered 5, after V lost 4 bases and J lost 2 bases. Germline assignment: CDR1 KGHSH and CDR2 LQKENI. CDR3 amino acids: CASSLLTSGVTDTQYF. DNA of the CDR3: TGTGCCAGCTCACTACTGACTAGCGGGGTCACAGATACGCAGTATTTT.

In DNA form, the CDR3 reads TGCGCCAGCAGCTTGGCTACGACTAGGACCGGGGCCAACGTCCTGACTTTC. It specifies CASSLATTRTGANVLTF. The chain links TRBV5-1 to TRBJ2-6, with a possible D match to TRBD2 (6 bases). Germline loops: CDR1 SGHRS, CDR2 YFSETQ. V was shortened by 0 bases and J by 4 bases, with 14 bases between the two germline ends. This CDR3 comprises 17 residues.

The V and J genes are TRBV11-3 and TRBJ2-5; TRBD1 might be the D (6 bases). The CDR3 length is 14 residues. V dropped 1 base and J dropped 5 bases, with 11 bases sitting between them. CDR1 is SGHNT and CDR2 is YENEEA in the germline V gene. The CDR3 DNA reads TGTGCCAGCAGCTTAGTGGGGGCCGGGGAGACCCAGTACTTC. Its protein is CASSLVGAGETQYF.

This clonotype counts as medium-sized. The chain couples TRBV10-3 to TRBJ1-4; D unclear. The CDR3 spans 14 residues. Germline V gene lookup returns CDR1 ENHRY and CDR2 SYGVKD. The germline V and J ends were trimmed by 6 bases and 7 bases, with 15 bases remaining between them. CDR3 sequence: CAIRENPGSEKLFF. CDR3 in DNA: TGTGCCATCAGGGAGAACCCAGGCAGTGAAAAACTGTTTTTT.

This sequence joins TRBV19 and TRBJ1-5, with a weak D call TRBD1 (6 bases). Deletions cut 1 base from V and 1 base from J, with 8 bases between. The CDR3 is 15 residues long. CDR1 and CDR2 from the germline V gene are LNHDA and SQIVND (reference sequence). The CDR3 nucleotides are TGTGCCAGTAGTATAGGCAGGGGAAGCAATCAGCCCCAGCATTTT. This codes for CASSIGRGSNQPQHF.

This clonotype has only a few counts. Sequence at one end of the junction differs from germline and may be a read error. The CDR3 is CAISETGRAGNTIYF. CDR3 sequence (DNA): TGTGCCATCAGTGAGACCGGACGGGCTGGAAACACCATATATTTT. V usage is TRBV6-6 and J usage is TRBJ1-3; D gene unclear. This CDR3 contains 15 residues. Germline CDR1 MNHNY, CDR2 SVGAGI (reference sequence).

This chain joins TRBV5-6 and TRBJ1-4, with 10 bases lining up with TRBD1. With the DNA end fitting TRBJ2-2 better, the J assignment may be wrong. Per the germline V gene, CDR1 is SGHDT and CDR2 is YYEEEE. The CDR3 has 15 residues. The CDR3 nucleotides read TGTGCCAGCAGCCCAAGGACAGGGGGACCCGGGGAGCTGTTTTTT. This gives the protein CASSPRTGGPGELFF.

In its sample, this clonotype ranks as medium-sized. V usage is TRBV6-5 and J usage is TRBJ2-1, with TRBD2 identical over 15 bases. CDR1 and CDR2 from the germline V gene are MNHEY and SVGAGI. V lost 5 bases and J lost 15; bases outside the gene matches: 11. The CDR3 has 15 residues. The CDR3 bases are TGTGCCAGCAGTGCCCGGACTAGCGGGAGGGGGGGGACGTTCTTC. It codes for CASSARTSGRGGTFF.

This clonotype has more than one count but fewer than ten. This chain joins TRBV15 and TRBJ2-2, with 8 bases fitting TRBD1. Germline CDR1 is LNHNV and CDR2 is YYDKDF (reference sequence). The trim removed 0 bases at V and 8 bases at J, leaving 8 bases unmatched. The CDR3 contains 16 residues. CDR3 residues: CATSREQGGGRGELFF. The CDR3 DNA follows: TGTGCCACCAGCAGAGAACAGGGGGGAGGACGAGGGGAGCTGTTTTTT.

In this sample, this clonotype turned up a few times. This chain connects TRBV11-1 to TRBJ1-6; D might be TRBD1 (5 bases). The ends were cut back, 0 bases at V and 7 bases at J, with 10 bases in the middle. The germline V gene encodes CDR1 SGHAT and CDR2 FQDESV (reference sequence). CDR3 length equals 15 residues. The CDR3 reads CASSLAAGRNSPLHF. The CDR3 DNA reads as TGTGCCAGCAGCTTAGCGGCAGGGAGGAATTCACCCCTCCACTTT.

This clonotype was counted a single time. The CDR3 spells CASSQQTRNTEAFF. The CDR3 DNA reads TGTGCCAGCAGCCAACAGACCCGGAACACTGAAGCTTTCTTT. The chain employs TRBV11-1 and TRBJ1-1; no clear D. Looked up from germline, CDR1 is SGHAT and CDR2 is FQDESV (reference sequence). The CDR3 spans 14 residues. Trimming pared 5 bases from V and 1 base from J, leaving 11 bases between.

The table lists this clonotype with a few counts. V is TRBV19 and J is TRBJ1-5, with D unresolved. Germline CDR1 reads LNHDA; CDR2 reads SQIVND (reference sequence). V shed 3 bases and J shed 5 bases, with 8 bases lying between them. The CDR3 totals 13 residues. The CDR3 DNA reads TGTGCCAGTAGTATCGGAGGGTATCAGCCCCAGCATTTT. Translating it yields CASSIGGYQPQHF.